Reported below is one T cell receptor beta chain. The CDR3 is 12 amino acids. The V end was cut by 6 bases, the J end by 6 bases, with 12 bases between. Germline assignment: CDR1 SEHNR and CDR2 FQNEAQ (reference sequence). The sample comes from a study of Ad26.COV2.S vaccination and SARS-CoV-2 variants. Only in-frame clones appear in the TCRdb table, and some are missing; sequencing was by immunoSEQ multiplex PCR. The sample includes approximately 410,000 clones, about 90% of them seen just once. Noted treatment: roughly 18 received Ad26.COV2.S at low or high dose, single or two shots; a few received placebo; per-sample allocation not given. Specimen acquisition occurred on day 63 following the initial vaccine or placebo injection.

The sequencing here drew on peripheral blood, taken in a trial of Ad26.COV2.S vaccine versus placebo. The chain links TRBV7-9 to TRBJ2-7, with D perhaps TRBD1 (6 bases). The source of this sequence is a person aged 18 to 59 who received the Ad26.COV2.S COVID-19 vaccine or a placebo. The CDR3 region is CASSYRVAEQYF. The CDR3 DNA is TGTGCCAGCAGTTACAGGGTCGCCGAGCAGTACTTC.